The T cell receptor beta chain under discussion was sequenced for a study of blood T cell repertoires in COVID-19 (dated by TCRdb to 2018 to 2020). A note on the overall study: Samples covering the acute and convalescent phases of COVID-19 were provided by collaborators in the United States, Italy and Spain. The repertoires were released in a freely available public database intended as a resource for research on the immune response to SARS-CoV-2. Deeply sampled blood TCRbeta repertoires from subjects exposed to, actively infected with, or recovered from COVID-19 were included in the dataset. The prospective study material was composed of cDNA or gDNA derived from T cells, B-cell-depleted T cells, or PBMCs. Samples came from the ongoing ImmuneRACE study (first 160 participants) plus 1,254 subjects from 6 global collaborators. The sample metadata nearly always contained a de-identified subject ID, COVID-19 status, age in years and sex. HLA class I and class II types, where available, came from metadata supplied by the sample provider rather than from assay-based typing.

TCRbeta CDR3 regions were amplified from genomic DNA using the immunoSEQ Assay, a bias-controlled multiplex PCR. Regarding the original processing steps: The number of nucleated cells in each sample was estimated by amplification of reference gene primers within the assay. To quantify the absolute abundance of each unique TCRbeta CDR3 rearrangement, sequence reads were collapsed and filtered. For each sample, productive Simpson clonality was calculated as the square root of Simpson's diversity index across productive rearrangements. In TCRdb, the immuneACCESS table is reduced to in-frame sequences with V and J assigned. These tables do not hold every clone; where another copy was compared, an unresolved V gene accounts for under half, and the others remain unexplained. Clone size and the V and J calls come from that table; the DNA yielded D and trimming. This sample gives 200,000 to 250,000 clones in total; around 81% of them show up just once. 5.5% to 7% of the sample is in the top ten clones.

Each collaborating institution followed its own protocols to collect whole blood in K2EDTA tubes. Collaborator samples were shipped for TCRbeta analysis as frozen whole blood, isolated PBMCs, or DNA extracted from either sample type. There are 18 amino acids in the CDR3, from cysteine to phenylalanine inclusive. Only CDR3 DNA remains: 54 bases, in frame from the first base. The germline V gene encodes CDR1 SQVTM and CDR2 ANQGSEA. V is cut by 4 bases and J by 3 bases, and the space between the germline ends is 25 bases. As to this clone: Its cognate antigen has yet to be identified. Per-base qualities were not stored, and no clone one base away is much larger.

General study outcomes and caveats: How much clinical and demographic metadata was included differed by source and by participant, and the metadata was provided uncurated.

This sequence originates from an older woman with acute or convalescent COVID-19. The material sequenced was peripheral blood. This receptor chain uses TRBV29-1 and TRBJ2-1, with a weak D call of TRBD1 (5 bases match). The CDR3 protein sequence reads: CSVAAGSDSPSHYNEQFF. At the DNA level, the sequence is TGCAGCGTTGCAGCAGGGTCCGATTCCCCCTCTCACTACAATGAGCAGTTCTTC.